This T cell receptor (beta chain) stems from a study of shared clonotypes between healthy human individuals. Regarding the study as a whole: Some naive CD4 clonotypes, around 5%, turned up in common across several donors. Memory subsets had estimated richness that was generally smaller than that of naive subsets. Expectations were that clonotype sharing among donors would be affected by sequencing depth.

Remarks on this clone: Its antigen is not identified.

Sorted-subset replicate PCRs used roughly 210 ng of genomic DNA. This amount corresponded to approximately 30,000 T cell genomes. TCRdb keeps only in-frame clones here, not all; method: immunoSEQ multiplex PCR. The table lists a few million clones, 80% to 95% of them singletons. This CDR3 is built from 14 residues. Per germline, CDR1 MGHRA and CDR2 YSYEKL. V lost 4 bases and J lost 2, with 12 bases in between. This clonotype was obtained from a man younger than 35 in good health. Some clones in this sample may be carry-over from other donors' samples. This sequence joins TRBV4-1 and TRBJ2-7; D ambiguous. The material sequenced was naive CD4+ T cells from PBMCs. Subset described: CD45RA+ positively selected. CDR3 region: CASSRLDGAYEQYF. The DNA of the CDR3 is TGCGCCAGCAGCCGCCTGGACGGCGCCTACGAGCAGTACTTC.